This T cell receptor beta chain derives from a study of radiation and T cells in renal cell carcinoma. General study points: Top tumor clonotypes rose in blood 2 weeks post-radiation, then contracted. Without pretreatment biopsies, baseline tumor clonotype presence was undetermined.

Profiling relied on immunoSEQ multiplex PCR, and the TCRdb table lists in-frame clones only, not all of them. This table holds 50,000 to 65,000 clones, about three quarters found once. To note about this clone: Its antigen is as yet unknown.

Germline V gene data show CDR1 as MNHEY and CDR2 as SMNVEV (reference sequence). There are 14 residues in the CDR3. Trimming shortened V by 5 bases and J by 12 bases, and 17 bases separated the two germline ends. Noted time point: blood 4 weeks post-SBRT, at nephrectomy. Treatment reported: 15 Gy SBRT to primary tumor, nephrectomy 4 weeks later. Nephrectomy followed 15 Gy stereotactic body radiation by 4 weeks. Clear cell pathology was present in this patient's renal cell carcinoma. This clonotype originated in a man in his sixties with renal cell carcinoma. The source was blood, collected from a patient whose treatment included radiotherapy and nephrectomy. The chain links TRBV27 to TRBJ1-6; no definite D call. The CDR3 DNA reads as TGTGCCAGCAGTCCTACTGACTGGAATCGACCCCTCCACTTT. This sequence encodes CASSPTDWNRPLHF.